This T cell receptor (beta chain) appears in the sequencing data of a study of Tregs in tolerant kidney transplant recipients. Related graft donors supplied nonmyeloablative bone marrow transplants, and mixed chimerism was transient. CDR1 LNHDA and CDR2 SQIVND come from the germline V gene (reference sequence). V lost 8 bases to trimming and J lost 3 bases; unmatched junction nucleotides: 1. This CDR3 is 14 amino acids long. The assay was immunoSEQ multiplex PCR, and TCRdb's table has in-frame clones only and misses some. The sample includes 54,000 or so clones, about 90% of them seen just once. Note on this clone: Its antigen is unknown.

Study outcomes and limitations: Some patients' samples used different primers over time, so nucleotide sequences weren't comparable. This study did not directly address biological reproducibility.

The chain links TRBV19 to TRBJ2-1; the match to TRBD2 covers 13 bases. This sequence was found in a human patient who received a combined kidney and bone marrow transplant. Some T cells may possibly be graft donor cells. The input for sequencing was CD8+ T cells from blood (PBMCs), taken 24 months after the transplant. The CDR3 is CASRLAGGYNEQFF. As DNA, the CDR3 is TGTGCCAGTCGACTAGCGGGAGGCTACAATGAGCAGTTCTTC.